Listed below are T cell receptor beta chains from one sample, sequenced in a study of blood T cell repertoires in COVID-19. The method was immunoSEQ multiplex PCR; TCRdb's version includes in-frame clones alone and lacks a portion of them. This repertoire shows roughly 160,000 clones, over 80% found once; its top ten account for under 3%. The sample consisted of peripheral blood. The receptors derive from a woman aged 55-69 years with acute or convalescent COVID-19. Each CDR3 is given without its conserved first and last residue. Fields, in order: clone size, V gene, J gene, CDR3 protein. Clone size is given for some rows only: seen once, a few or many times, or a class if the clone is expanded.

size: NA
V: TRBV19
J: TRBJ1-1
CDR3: ASSMPKWDRGEHTEAF

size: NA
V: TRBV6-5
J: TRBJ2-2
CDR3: ASGSHTGELF

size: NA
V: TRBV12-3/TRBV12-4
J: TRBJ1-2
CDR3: ATTSGEYGYT

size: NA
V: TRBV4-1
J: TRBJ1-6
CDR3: ASSQLTGGAGDSPLH

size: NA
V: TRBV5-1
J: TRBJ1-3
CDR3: ASSRDGNTIY

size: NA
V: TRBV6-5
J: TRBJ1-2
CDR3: ASRGDRVYGYT

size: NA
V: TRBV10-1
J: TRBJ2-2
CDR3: ASSEPGVTGELF

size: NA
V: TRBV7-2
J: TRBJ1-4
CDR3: ASSQRVANEKLF

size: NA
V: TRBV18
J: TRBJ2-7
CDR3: ASSRPLPGQGPYEQY

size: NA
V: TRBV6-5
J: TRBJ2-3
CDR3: ASSLTGLDTQY

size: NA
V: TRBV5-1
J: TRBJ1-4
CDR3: ASSLQGNDEKLF

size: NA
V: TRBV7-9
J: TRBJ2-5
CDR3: ASSPLDRDQETQY

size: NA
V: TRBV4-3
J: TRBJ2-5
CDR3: ASSQDRSGFYQETQY

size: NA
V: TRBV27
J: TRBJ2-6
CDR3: ASSLVPSASGANVLT

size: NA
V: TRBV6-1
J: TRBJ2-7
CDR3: ASSELQGPYEQY

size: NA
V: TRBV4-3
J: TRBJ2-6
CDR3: ASSRDTGNGANVLT

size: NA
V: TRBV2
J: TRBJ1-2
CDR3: ARVPPGQDGYT

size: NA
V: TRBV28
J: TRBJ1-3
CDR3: ASSNTGESGNTIY

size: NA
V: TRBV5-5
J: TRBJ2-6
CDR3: ASSATGTPSSGANVLT

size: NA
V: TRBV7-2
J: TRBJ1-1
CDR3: ASSLVAGARGTEAF

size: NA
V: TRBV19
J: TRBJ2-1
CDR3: ATFHPGGSNEQF

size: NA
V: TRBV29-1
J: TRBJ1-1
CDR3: SVVGHSGTEAF

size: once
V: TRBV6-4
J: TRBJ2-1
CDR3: ASSRLAGGVGGEQF

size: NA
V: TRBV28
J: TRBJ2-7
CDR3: ASSPPGGRVNEQY

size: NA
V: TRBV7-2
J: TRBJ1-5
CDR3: ASTIQGASQPQH

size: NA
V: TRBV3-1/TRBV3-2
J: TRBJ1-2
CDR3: ASSQDQGRYT

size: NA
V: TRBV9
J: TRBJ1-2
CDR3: ASSVFDVGRNGYT